The 30 T cell receptor beta chains listed next were all sequenced from one sample in a study of cytomegalovirus exposure and HLA in healthy donors. The PCR had 60 Vbeta and 13 Jbeta primers. The assay was immunoSEQ multiplex PCR, and TCRdb's table has in-frame clones only and misses some. The sample consists of about 150,000 clones, approximately 71% of them appearing once. Sequencing used PBMCs. These receptors were obtained from a man aged 30 to 39 in good health and CMV-seronegative.

This clone was counted once. This chain links TRBV5-1 with TRBJ2-2; D possibly corresponds to TRBD2 (5 bases). The germline V and J ends were trimmed by 0 bases and 5 bases, with 11 bases remaining between them. The CDR3 consists of 15 residues. Germline V gives CDR1 SGHRS, CDR2 YFSETQ. The CDR3 coding sequence is TGCGCCAGCAGCTTGGACCTAGCCAGGACCGGGGAGCTGTTTTTT. Its protein product is CASSLDLARTGELFF. Full variable domain (outside the CDR3, taken from reference TRBV5-1 and TRBJ2-2): KAGVTQTPRYLIKTRGQQVTLSCSPISGHRSVSWYQQTPGQGLQFLFEYFSETQRNKGNFPGRFSGRQFSNSRSEMNVSTLELGDSALYLCASSLDLARTGELFFGEGSRLTVL.

This clone showed up just a few times. The chain recombines TRBV11-2 with TRBJ2-2; weak D call: TRBD1 (6 bases). CDR3 length: 19 residues. The V gene lost 4 bases and the J gene lost 0 bases, with 21 bases spanning the gap. Looked up from germline, CDR1 is SGHAT and CDR2 is FQNNGV. CDR3 sequence (DNA): TGTGCCAGCAGCTCCGCCCGCGGACAGCTCGCCTCGAACACCGGGGAGCTGTTTTTT. It yields the protein CASSSARGQLASNTGELFF. The full variable domain, with the rest looked up from reference TRBV11-2 and TRBJ2-2, is EAGVAQSPRYKIIEKRQSVAFWCNPISGHATLYWYQQILGQGPKLLIQFQNNGVVDDSQLPKDRFSAERLKGVDSTLKIQPAKLEDSAVYLCASSSARGQLASNTGELFFGEGSRLTVL.

This rearrangement joins TRBV2 to TRBJ2-2, with TRBD1 matching over 8 bases. Germline-derived CDR1 and CDR2 are SNHLY and FYNNEI. The ends lost 6 bases at V and 6 bases at J; junction bases unmatched: 9. The CDR3 contains 15 residues. The CDR3, as DNA: TGTGCCAGCAGCTCCGGACAGGGAAGGTCCGGGGAGCTGTTTTTT. As protein: CASSSGQGRSGELFF.

The V call is TRBV6-5, the J call TRBJ2-7; TRBD2 aligns across 7 bases. The germline V gene has CDR1 MNHEY and CDR2 SVGAGI. This CDR3 spans 14 amino acids. Trimming took 2 bases from V and 2 from J; bases not matched to a gene: 3. This CDR3 is CASSYKRGAYEQYF. Written as DNA, the CDR3 is TGTGCCAGCAGTTACAAGCGGGGAGCCTACGAGCAGTACTTC.

The chain carries TRBV6-5 and TRBJ2-1, with D possibly matching TRBD1 (5 bases). Germline lookup yields CDR1 MNHEY and CDR2 SVGAGI. V shed 2 bases and J shed 1 base, with 9 bases lying between them. The CDR3 totals 15 residues. The CDR3 here is CASSYGAVSYNEQFF. As DNA, the CDR3 is TGTGCCAGCAGTTACGGGGCAGTTTCCTACAATGAGCAGTTCTTC.

This clone appeared a single time. The gene calls are TRBV7-3 and TRBJ2-3; 7 positions match TRBD1. Germline V gene data show CDR1 as SGHTA and CDR2 as FQGTGA. V was clipped by 5 bases and J by 6 bases; unmatched bases: 11. CDR3 length: 15 amino acids. CDR3 amino acids: CASSTRQGSLDTQYF. The CDR3, as DNA: TGTGCCAGCAGCACAAGACAGGGCTCCTTGGATACGCAGTATTTT.

About this clone: Other DNA sequences in this specimen translate into the identical CDR3. The chain combines TRBV2 with TRBJ2-7; no clear D gene. Germline values: CDR1 SNHLY, CDR2 FYNNEI. Trimming removed 6 bases at V and 4 bases at J, with 10 bases between. The CDR3 totals 12 residues. CDR3 DNA sequence: TGTGCCAGCAGGACGGGTGGTTACGAGCAGTACTTC. Protein sequence: CASRTGGYEQYF.

The chain has TRBV7-9 and TRBJ2-5, with 8 positions matching TRBD2. V shed 1 base and J 7 bases; nucleotides not matched to a gene: 5. CDR1 is SEHNR and CDR2 is FQNEAQ in the germline V gene (reference sequence). The length of the CDR3 is 14 residues. CDR3 protein: CASSLVPGGGTQYF. CDR3 coding DNA: TGTGCCAGCAGCTTAGTTCCGGGAGGGGGGACCCAGTACTTC.

The sample holds one count of this clone. The CDR3, as DNA: TGCGCCAGCAGCCAAGGGTGGGAACAGGGGTATAATTCACCCCTCCACTTT. Translating it yields CASSQGWEQGYNSPLHF. The genes are TRBV4-1 and TRBJ1-6; 7 positions match TRBD1. Trimming cost V 1 base and J 4 bases; bases outside gene matches: 7. Germline V gene sequence: CDR1 MGHRA, CDR2 YSYEKL. This CDR3 contains 17 residues.

The genes are TRBV9 and TRBJ2-5; D perhaps matches TRBD1 (5 bases). CDR3 length: 14 amino acids. CDR1 is SGDLS, CDR2 YYNGEE, per germline. Deletions cut 0 bases from V and 5 bases from J, with 11 bases between. In DNA, the CDR3 is TGTGCCAGCAGCGTAGAGCCAGGGTGGGAGACCCAGTACTTC. This gives the protein CASSVEPGWETQYF.

In this sample, this clone turned up a few times. The V and J genes are TRBV25-1 and TRBJ2-7; D is unresolved. This CDR3 region has 14 residues. Trimming removed 2 bases at V and 2 bases at J, with 10 bases between. Germline loops: CDR1 MGHDK, CDR2 SYGVNS. As DNA, the CDR3 is TGTGCCAGCAGTGAAGACAAATCTACCTACGAGCAGTACTTC. The encoded protein is CASSEDKSTYEQYF.

V gene TRBV2 combines with J gene TRBJ2-7; TRBD2 aligns across 9 bases. J lost 4 bases, V lost 3 bases, and 7 bases had no gene match. The CDR3 has 15 amino acids. The germline V gene has CDR1 SNHLY and CDR2 FYNNEI. CDR3 protein: CASSDSGAGGYEQYF. The CDR3 region has the DNA TGTGCCAGCAGTGATTCTGGTGCGGGAGGGTACGAGCAGTACTTC.

The CDR3 loop reads CASSPLTGGSYNEQFF. The CDR3 DNA reads TGTGCCAGCTCACCACTAACGGGAGGGTCGTACAATGAGCAGTTCTTC. The chain carries TRBV18 and TRBJ2-1, with 8 bases lining up with TRBD2. V was pared by 1 base and J by 4 bases, with 6 bases of the junction left unmatched. Looked up from germline, CDR1 is KGHSH and CDR2 is LQKENI. CDR3 size: 16 residues.

The chain employs TRBV29-1 and TRBJ2-3, with 9 bases matching TRBD2. The V segment lost 7 bases and the J segment 4 bases; nucleotides outside the gene matches: 9. The CDR3 loop spans 14 amino acids. In germline, CDR1 is SQVTM, CDR2 ANQGSEA. The CDR3 spells CSAAGREGADTQYF. As DNA, the CDR3 is TGCAGCGCCGCCGGGCGGGAGGGGGCAGATACGCAGTATTTT.

The V call is TRBV6-1, the J call TRBJ2-4, with TRBD1 identical over 7 bases. Germline values: CDR1 MNHNS, CDR2 SASEGT. With 1 base clipped from V and 0 bases from J, the junction kept 6 bases outside the gene matches. This CDR3 contains 17 residues. The CDR3 DNA reads as TGTGCCAGCAGTGAAGACGGGACAGACATAGCCAAAAACATTCAGTACTTC. Residues: CASSEDGTDIAKNIQYF.

V usage is TRBV27 and J usage is TRBJ2-7; possible D gene TRBD1, 5 bases. Germline CDR1 is MNHEY and CDR2 is SMNVEV (reference sequence). This CDR3 spans 14 amino acids. V was cut by 3 bases and J by 3 bases, with 12 bases left in between. CDR3 DNA: TGTGCCAGCAGTTTTTGGGTGGGGCACTACGAGCAGTACTTC. The encoded protein is CASSFWVGHYEQYF.

The V gene is TRBV28, the J gene TRBJ1-2; D remains ambiguous. CDR1 is MDHEN, CDR2 SYDVKM, per germline. The V gene lost 2 bases and the J gene lost 8 bases, with 15 bases spanning the gap. The CDR3 loop spans 14 amino acids. In nucleotides, the CDR3 is TGTGCCAGCAGTTTAGTAACGGGCTCGGGGGGCTACACCTTC. Protein sequence: CASSLVTGSGGYTF.

Notes on this clone: This sample includes further DNA sequences coding for the same CDR3. This chain joins TRBV5-1 and TRBJ1-1; D gene uncertain. Trimming removed 0 bases from V and 0 bases from J, with 3 bases in between. The CDR3 is 13 residues long. Germline CDR1 reads SGHRS; CDR2 reads YFSETQ. CDR3 sequence (DNA): TGCGCCAGCAGCTTGGCAGTGAACACTGAAGCTTTCTTT. Its protein product is CASSLAVNTEAFF.

In this sample, this clone turned up a few times. The chain is built from TRBV18 and TRBJ2-7; 13 bases align to TRBD2. The CDR3 is 15 amino acids. With 6 bases clipped from V and 4 bases from J, the junction kept 6 bases outside the gene matches. Germline CDR1 KGHSH, CDR2 LQKENI. Here the CDR3 reads CASSLGTSGVYEQYF. The CDR3 DNA reads TGTGCCAGCTCCCTCGGGACTAGCGGGGTTTACGAGCAGTACTTC.

The chain employs TRBV5-1 and TRBJ1-2; D is possibly TRBD1 (5 bases). This CDR3 is 15 amino acids long. Trimming shortened V by 0 bases and J by 5 bases, and 14 bases separated the two germline ends. Germline V gene data show CDR1 as SGHRS and CDR2 as YFSETQ. The CDR3 protein is CASSLAPRAGYGYTF. As DNA, the CDR3 is TGCGCCAGCAGCTTGGCCCCCAGGGCAGGGTATGGCTACACCTTC.

V gene TRBV2 combines with J gene TRBJ2-7, with TRBD1 as a possible D gene (5 bases). Per the germline V gene, CDR1 is SNHLY and CDR2 is FYNNEI. Trimming took off 11 bases at V and 6 bases at J, with 14 bases between the two ends. The CDR3 totals 11 residues. The CDR3 loop reads CAGSRAAEQYF. The CDR3 nucleotides are TGTGCCGGGTCCAGGGCGGCCGAGCAGTACTTC.

This rearrangement joins TRBV27 to TRBJ2-1; 12 nucleotides line up with TRBD2. Losses at the gene ends were 6 bases for V and 8 bases for J; bases not matched to a gene: 5. CDR3 size: 14 residues. Germline loops: CDR1 MNHEY, CDR2 SMNVEV (reference sequence). CDR3 nucleotides: TGTGCCAGCAGACGACTAGCGGGAGTAGATGAGCAGTTCTTC. It translates to CASRRLAGVDEQFF.

The CDR3 sequence: CASQMTEGTQYF. The CDR3 nucleotides are TGTGCCAGTCAAATGACGGAGGGGACCCAGTACTTC. The chain joins TRBV6-6 to TRBJ2-5; TRBD2 might be the D (6 bases). The CDR3 has 12 amino acids. CDR1 and CDR2 from the germline V gene are MNHNY and SVGAGI (reference sequence). The V gene lost 9 bases and the J gene lost 7 bases, with 15 bases spanning the gap.

This clone was observed a single time. Written as DNA, the CDR3 is TGTGCCAGTGGAGGCCCCATCACAGATACGCAGTATTTT. Translated, it gives CASGGPITDTQYF. The V gene is TRBV6-1, the J gene TRBJ2-3; possible D gene TRBD2, 5 bases. The CDR3 extends over 13 amino acids. Germline CDR1 and CDR2: MNHNS and SASEGT. V lost 9 bases and J lost 2, with 12 bases in between.

This clone showed up just once. The J gene is TRBJ2-3, the V gene TRBV2, with a possible D match to TRBD2 (6 bases). The CDR3 extends over 14 amino acids. The V gene lost 3 bases and the J gene lost 4 bases, with 11 bases spanning the gap. CDR1 is SNHLY and CDR2 is FYNNEI in the germline V gene. In nucleotides, the CDR3 is TGTGCCAGCAGTGACGGGGGTAGTCCAGATACGCAGTATTTT. Its protein is CASSDGGSPDTQYF.

This chain links TRBV6-1 with TRBJ2-3, with 11 nucleotides matching TRBD1. V was clipped by 4 bases and J by 2 bases; unmatched bases: 2. The CDR3 is 15 residues long. Germline CDR1 is MNHNS and CDR2 is SASEGT. CDR3 coding DNA: TGTGCCAGCAGTGGGACAGGGGGCGTCACAGATACGCAGTATTTT. This gives the protein CASSGTGGVTDTQYF.

The chain recombines TRBV11-3 with TRBJ2-1; D may be TRBD2 (6 bases). Trimming cost V 5 bases and J 7 bases, with 9 bases left between them. This CDR3 is 12 amino acids long. From germline, CDR1 is SGHNT and CDR2 YENEEA. The CDR3 DNA reads as TGTGCCAGCAGCATCAGCGGGAATGAGCAGTTCTTC. Translating gives CASSISGNEQFF.

The genes are TRBV5-1 and TRBJ2-3; 7 bases map to TRBD2. The CDR3 extends over 15 amino acids. Germline CDR1 is SGHRS and CDR2 is YFSETQ. With V trimmed by 0 bases and J by 4 bases, 5 bases remained unmatched. CDR3 sequence: CASSLVAGAADTQYF. The CDR3 DNA sequence: TGCGCCAGCAGCTTGGTGGCGGGAGCGGCAGATACGCAGTATTTT.

The chain uses TRBV21-1 and TRBJ2-7; the table gives TRBD1 as D, unverified against the DNA. TRBV21-1 is termed a pseudogene. This CDR3 comprises 13 residues. The DNA for the CDR3 is TGTGCCAGCAGCAAGGACAAGAACTACGAGCAGTACTTC. Translation gives CASSKDKNYEQYF.

The chain recombines TRBV28 with TRBJ1-2; the match to TRBD1 covers 11 bases. V lost 3 bases and J lost 5; bases outside the gene matches: 5. Germline values: CDR1 MDHEN, CDR2 SYDVKM. The CDR3 extends over 15 amino acids. The CDR3 sequence is CASSFGTGGEYGYTF. The CDR3 DNA is TGTGCCAGCAGTTTTGGGACAGGGGGAGAATATGGCTACACCTTC.